Following are 22 T cell receptor beta chains from one sample sequenced in a study of early T cells in non-severe SARS-CoV-2 infection. One entry per CDR3 protein results from TCRdb running MiXCR on the 5' RACE reads. Among about 67,000 distinct CDR3 sequences listed, approximately 10% were seen once. The sequencing input was whole blood. Source of these receptors: an adult who was a healthcare worker with PCR-confirmed SARS-CoV-2 infection or an uninfected control (not recorded which).

This clonotype was found many times. Here the CDR3 reads CASSLAQGTSAYEQYF. The CDR3 DNA sequence: TGTGCCAGCAGTTTAGCGCAGGGGACTAGCGCCTACGAGCAGTACTTC. The chain links TRBV12-3 or TRBV12-4 to TRBJ2-7, with 10 bases aligning to TRBD2. The CDR3 has 16 residues. Trimming cost V 0 bases and J 2 bases; bases outside gene matches: 4.

This clonotype was detected ten times or more. This rearrangement joins TRBV29-1 to TRBJ2-5, with D tentatively TRBD2 (6 bases). V was shortened by 5 bases and J by 1 base, with 14 bases between the two germline ends. CDR1 is SQVTM and CDR2 is ANQGSEA in the germline V gene. This CDR3 is built from 14 residues. The CDR3 loop is CSVLVRGRQETQYF. CDR3 sequence (DNA): TGCAGCGTTCTCGTGCGGGGCCGCCAAGAGACCCAGTACTTC.

The chain recombines TRBV7-9 with TRBJ2-7; 9 nucleotides align to TRBD2. The CDR3 consists of 12 residues. Germline loops: CDR1 SEHNR, CDR2 FQNEAQ (reference sequence). The CDR3 region is CASTAGGPALIV. For the CDR3, the DNA is TGTGCCAGCACCGCGGGGGGGCCCGCCTTAATCGTC.

For this clonotype: Just one base apart from a much larger clone, this may be a read error. The V and J genes are TRBV2 and TRBJ1-2, with a possible D match to TRBD1 (5 bases). The V gene lost 1 base and the J gene lost 12 bases, with 15 bases spanning the gap. From germline, CDR1 is SNHLY and CDR2 FYNNEI. This CDR3 has 13 residues. CDR3 protein: CASSEGEGRGHTF. Written as DNA, the CDR3 is TGTGCCAGCAGTGAAGGAGAGGGGAGAGGCCACACCTTC. Complete variable domain (other parts from reference TRBV2 and TRBJ1-2): EPEVTQTPSHQVTQMGQEVILRCVPISNHLYFYWYRQILGQKVEFLVSFYNNEISEKSEIFDDQFSVERPDGSNFTLKIRSTKLEDSAMYFCASSEGEGRGHTFGSGTRLTVV.

V and J are TRBV15 and TRBJ2-7; D gene unclear. From germline, CDR1 is LNHNV and CDR2 YYDKDF (reference sequence). V was pared by 2 bases and J by 7 bases, with 9 bases between. CDR3 length equals 12 residues. Here the CDR3 reads CATSRSSGEQYF. CDR3 DNA: TGTGCCACCAGCAGAAGTTCTGGGGAGCAGTACTTC.

This clonotype was detected many times. The V call is TRBV19, the J call TRBJ1-3, with D possibly TRBD1 on 6 matching bases. The CDR3 loop spans 13 amino acids. Per germline, CDR1 LNHDA and CDR2 SQIVND (reference sequence). Between the trimmed V and J ends, which lost 9 bases and 3 bases, there was a span of 12 bases. CDR3 sequence: CASSGTSGNTIYF. DNA for the CDR3: TGTGCCAGCTCCGGGACAAGTGGAAACACCATATATTTT. The variable domain in full, completed from reference TRBV19 and TRBJ1-3, reads DGGITQSPKYLFRKEGQNVTLSCEQNLNHDAMYWYRQDPGQGLRLIYYSQIVNDFQKGDIAEGYSVSREKKESFPLTVTSAQKNPTAFYLCASSGTSGNTIYFGEGSWLTVV.

The chain employs TRBV11-2 and TRBJ2-7, with D perhaps matching TRBD1 (6 bases). V gave up 1 base and J gave up 1 base, with 14 bases separating them. CDR1 is SGHAT and CDR2 is FQNNGV in the germline V gene. The CDR3 has 16 amino acids. The CDR3 DNA reads as TGTGCCAGCAGCTTAGTTCTGCGGACAGCGTCCTACGAGCAGTACTTC. It yields the protein CASSLVLRTASYEQYF.

This clonotype was recorded many times. V gene TRBV3-1 combines with J gene TRBJ2-7; D remains unclear. There are 13 residues in the CDR3. Germline V gene lookup returns CDR1 LGHDT and CDR2 YNNKEL (reference sequence). V was shortened by 1 base and J by 2 bases, with 6 bases between the two germline ends. This chain's CDR3 is CASSQGPPYEQYF. The CDR3, as DNA: TGTGCCAGCAGCCAAGGGCCCCCCTACGAGCAGTACTTC.

At least ten counts were recorded for this clonotype. CDR3 in amino acids: CASSQSERTNEKLFF. The CDR3 DNA reads as TGTGCCAGCAGCCAAAGTGAGAGGACTAATGAAAAACTGTTTTTT. This sequence joins TRBV14 and TRBJ1-4; D unclear. Germline V lookup: CDR1 SGHDN, CDR2 FVKESK. This CDR3 spans 15 amino acids. V lost 2 bases and J lost 2, with 9 bases in between. Based on the CDR3 plus reference TRBV14 and TRBJ1-4, the full variable domain is EAGVTQFPSHSVIEKGQTVTLRCDPISGHDNLYWYRRVMGKEIKFLLHFVKESKQDESGMPNNRFLAERTGGTYSTLKVQPAELEDSGVYFCASSQSERTNEKLFFGSGTQLSVL.

This clonotype was counted many times. The chain has TRBV12-3 or TRBV12-4 and TRBJ2-4, with 8 bases matching TRBD1. The ends lost 5 bases at V and 0 bases at J; junction bases unmatched: 3. The CDR3 covers 15 residues. CDR3 amino acids: CASSLQGVAKNIQYF. The DNA of the CDR3 is TGTGCCAGCAGTCTACAGGGGGTAGCCAAAAACATTCAGTACTTC.

V gene TRBV29-1 combines with J gene TRBJ1-2, with D uncertain. This CDR3 region has 11 residues. V was shortened by 3 bases and J by 6 bases, with 8 bases between the two germline ends. Looked up from germline, CDR1 is SQVTM and CDR2 is ANQGSEA. CDR3 sequence (DNA): TGCAGCGTTGACCAGGAGGATGGCTACACCTTC. This codes for CSVDQEDGYTF.

This clonotype was counted many times. V gene TRBV6-6 combines with J gene TRBJ2-7; 8 bases are shared with TRBD1. The CDR3 loop spans 15 amino acids. Germline trimming cut 2 bases from V and 4 bases from J; bases unmatched to any gene: 7. Germline values: CDR1 MNHNY, CDR2 SVGAGI (reference sequence). CDR3 loop: CASSYPPTGVYEQYF. CDR3 in DNA: TGTGCCAGCAGTTACCCCCCGACAGGGGTGTACGAGCAGTACTTC.

The rearrangement uses TRBV29-1 and TRBJ2-5, with D unresolved. The V and J ends lost 7 bases and 5 bases respectively, with 8 bases between them. Germline lookup yields CDR1 SQVTM and CDR2 ANQGSEA. This CDR3 has 10 amino acids. CDR3 coding DNA: TGCAGCGCCTCCCTTGAGACCCAGTACTTC. As protein: CSASLETQYF.

This clonotype was picked up many times. Germline and junction disagree at one end, which may indicate a read error. The V and J genes are TRBV5-5 and TRBJ2-1, with 9 nucleotides matching TRBD2. CDR1 is SGHKS and CDR2 is YYEKEE in the germline V gene (reference sequence). The CDR3 is 14 residues long. The chain's CDR3 is CASSPPGLAISDYF. The CDR3 DNA follows: TGTGCCAGCAGCCCTCCGGGACTAGCTATCTCCGACTACTTC.

This clonotype came up many times. This rearrangement joins TRBV11-2 to TRBJ2-3; D possibly corresponds to TRBD1 (6 bases). Looked up from germline, CDR1 is SGHAT and CDR2 is FQNNGV. The CDR3 runs to 14 residues. The V gene lost 0 bases and the J gene lost 3 bases, with 7 bases spanning the gap. The CDR3 region has the DNA TGTGCCAGCAGCTTAGATACAGGGACAGATACGCAGTATTTT. It encodes CASSLDTGTDTQYF.

This clonotype showed up many times. In DNA, the CDR3 is TGCGCCAGCAGCATAGGAAGGGGCGGAAATCAGCCCCAGCATTTT. Protein: CASSIGRGGNQPQHF. The J gene is TRBJ1-5, the V gene TRBV10-2; perhaps TRBD1 as D (5 bases). The CDR3 extends over 15 amino acids. The V end was cut by 6 bases, the J end by 4 bases, with 16 bases between. Germline V gene lookup returns CDR1 WSHSY and CDR2 SAAADI.

This clonotype was counted ten times or more. This chain links TRBV7-2 with TRBJ2-3; TRBD2 agrees at 12 bases. Trimming removed 6 bases from V and 2 bases from J; junction bases left unmatched: 3. CDR3 length equals 15 residues. The V gene's germline CDR1 is SGHTA and CDR2 FQGNSA. The CDR3 reads CASSRLAGATDTQYF. The CDR3, as DNA: TGTGCCAGCAGTCGACTAGCGGGAGCCACAGATACGCAGTATTTT.

The CDR3 sequence: CASSQEWRSYNEQFF. The CDR3 DNA reads as TGTGCCAGCAGCCAAGAATGGCGCTCCTACAATGAGCAGTTCTTC. The chain uses TRBV4-2 and TRBJ2-1; D unresolved. The germline V gene has CDR1 LGHNA and CDR2 YNFKEQ. The CDR3 loop spans 15 amino acids. V dropped 0 bases and J dropped 0 bases, with 6 bases sitting between them.

This clonotype has a count of ten or more. The chain uses TRBV12-3 or TRBV12-4 and TRBJ1-2, with D possibly being TRBD1 (5 bases). V lost 3 bases to trimming and J lost 3 bases, with 14 bases between them. The CDR3 has 15 residues. As DNA, the CDR3 is TGTGCCAGCAGTTTTGGTGGGGGGAGTCACTATGGCTACACCTTC. This translates into CASSFGGGSHYGYTF.

The chain has TRBV29-1 and TRBJ2-1; D is uncertain. Per the germline V gene, CDR1 is SQVTM and CDR2 is ANQGSEA. Trimming pared 6 bases from V and 5 bases from J, leaving 5 bases between. The length of the CDR3 is 10 residues. The CDR3 region has the DNA TGCAGCGTCACCGACAATGAGCAGTTCTTC. Protein sequence: CSVTDNEQFF.

The chain carries TRBV18 and TRBJ2-7, with TRBD1 matching over 9 bases. CDR1 is KGHSH, CDR2 LQKENI, per germline. CDR3 length: 14 residues. V was pared by 6 bases and J by 4 bases, with 7 bases of the junction left unmatched. CDR3 region: CASSRNRGQYEQYF. The CDR3 DNA follows: TGTGCCAGCTCCCGGAACAGGGGGCAATACGAGCAGTACTTC.

This clonotype was counted many times. The V call is TRBV20-1, the J call TRBJ2-1; D is possibly TRBD1 or TRBD2 (6 bases each). Between the trimmed V and J ends, which lost 6 bases and 3 bases, there was a span of 18 bases. The CDR3 runs to 15 residues. Germline assignment: CDR1 DFQATT and CDR2 SNEGSKA (reference sequence). DNA for the CDR3: TGCAGTGCCGAGGGGGGCGCGGATAGCTACAATGAGCAGTTCTTC. Its translation is CSAEGGADSYNEQFF.